These 30 T cell receptor beta chains share one sample of origin, sequenced in a study of human T cells and chemical hapten exposure. TCRdb reprocessed the RACE reads via MiXCR and lists one record per CDR3 protein. The profile shows more than 75,000 distinct CDR3 sequences, approximately 9.3% of them singletons. Time point noted: patch test 2, 6 weeks after DPC sensitization. Indicated treatment: therapeutic diphenylcyclopropenone sensitization with weekly scalp DPC. Sequencing used whole blood, obtained in connection with sensitization to the hapten diphenylcyclopropenone (DPC). The receptors shown here come from a woman in her forties with alopecia areata. Some clones in this sample may be carry-over from other donors' samples.

There are many counts of this clonotype. V gene TRBV19 combines with J gene TRBJ1-1, with D possibly being TRBD1 (5 bases). V was trimmed by 2 bases and J by 4 bases, leaving 14 bases between them. Germline CDR1 and CDR2: LNHDA and SQIVND (reference sequence). The CDR3 runs to 15 residues. In DNA, the CDR3 is TGTGCCAGTAGTATATTTGGGGCGTTGGGCACTGAAGCTTTCTTT. Translated, it gives CASSIFGALGTEAFF.

This clonotype occurred many times. This sequence joins TRBV4-3 and TRBJ2-4, with TRBD2 as a possible D gene (5 bases). This CDR3 region has 13 residues. CDR1 is LGHNA and CDR2 is YSLEER in the germline V gene. Trimming took 0 bases from V and 6 from J, leaving 6 bases between them. For the CDR3, the DNA is TGCGCCAGCAGCCAAGAAGGAGGAAACATTCAGTACTTC. It specifies CASSQEGGNIQYF.

This rearrangement joins TRBV28 to TRBJ2-7; D remains ambiguous. V was trimmed by 5 bases and J by 2 bases, leaving 10 bases between them. CDR3 size: 13 residues. Germline-derived CDR1 and CDR2 are MDHEN and SYDVKM. CDR3 nucleotides: TGTGCCAGCAGTCCCCTAGGAACCTACGAGCAGTACTTC. This sequence encodes CASSPLGTYEQYF. The full variable domain, completed using reference TRBV28 and TRBJ2-7, is DVKVTQSSRYLVKRTGEKVFLECVQDMDHENMFWYRQDPGLGLRLIYFSYDVKMKEKGDIPEGYSVSREKKERFSLILESASTNQTSMYLCASSPLGTYEQYFGPGTRLTVT.

This clonotype was seen many times. The V gene is TRBV7-6, the J gene TRBJ2-1; 9 bases are shared with TRBD1. The CDR3 runs 16 residues. Germline V gene lookup returns CDR1 SGHVS and CDR2 FNYEAQ. V shed 3 bases and J 6 bases; nucleotides not matched to a gene: 9. The CDR3 sequence: CASSLLGGQGPNEQFF. The CDR3 DNA reads as TGTGCCAGCAGCTTGCTCGGGGGACAGGGTCCCAATGAGCAGTTCTTC.

The chain combines TRBV7-8 with TRBJ2-3; D is possibly TRBD1 (6 bases). Trimming took off 2 bases at V and 6 bases at J, with 30 bases between the two ends. CDR3 length equals 20 residues. Germline V CDR1 and CDR2: SGHVS, FQNEAQ. As DNA, the CDR3 is TGTGCCAGCAGCTTACCCATATGGTCCACACAGGGATCGATTGCGGATACGCAGTATTTT. It translates to CASSLPIWSTQGSIADTQYF.

This clonotype has at least ten counts. The chain carries TRBV5-4 and TRBJ1-1; D is perhaps TRBD1 (5 bases). The length of the CDR3 is 13 residues. Germline-derived CDR1 and CDR2 are SGHNT and YYREEE (reference sequence). Deletions cut 3 bases from V and 4 bases from J, with 10 bases between. The CDR3 DNA reads TGTGCCAGCAGCTCGCAGGGAGGCACTGAAGCTTTCTTT. This translates into CASSSQGGTEAFF.

This clonotype appeared many times. The rearrangement links TRBV6-5 to TRBJ2-7, with D possibly being TRBD2 (6 bases). Germline lookup yields CDR1 MNHEY and CDR2 SVGAGI. The CDR3 consists of 18 residues. V lost 0 bases and J 2 bases, leaving 20 bases between the germline ends. The CDR3 DNA follows: TGTGCCAGCAGTTACTCGACCCTTAGCGGCAGAAGGGCCTACGAGCAGTACTTC. Its protein is CASSYSTLSGRRAYEQYF.

This clonotype occurred many times. The V and J genes are TRBV4-3 and TRBJ1-2; TRBD1 is a possible D gene (5 bases). Germline assignment: CDR1 LGHNA and CDR2 YSLEER. This CDR3 region has 18 residues. V gave up 3 bases and J gave up 4 bases, with 24 bases separating them. The CDR3 DNA sequence: TGCGCCAGCAGCCAGGTGATTTCACGGGGCGCAGGTGGCTATGGCTACACCTTC. Translating gives CASSQVISRGAGGYGYTF.

The V call is TRBV4-3, the J call TRBJ1-1; TRBD1 matches at 8 bases. This CDR3 is built from 16 residues. The junction had 9 bases not matched to a gene; V was cut back by 1 base and J by 5 bases. In germline, CDR1 is LGHNA, CDR2 YSLEER. DNA for the CDR3: TGCGCCAGCAGCCAAGTTCCTACAGGGGGGAGAACTGAAGCTTTCTTT. Translated, it gives CASSQVPTGGRTEAFF.

This clonotype has a count of ten or more. The V call is TRBV5-6, the J call TRBJ2-1; D might be TRBD2 (5 bases). V lost 1 base and J lost 5, with 7 bases in between. From germline, CDR1 is SGHDT and CDR2 YYEEEE. CDR3 length: 13 residues. The CDR3 region has the DNA TGTGCCAGCAGCTTGAGAGGGAACAATGAGCAGTTCTTC. It translates to CASSLRGNNEQFF.

This clonotype was counted a few times. The chain uses TRBV19 and TRBJ1-5; D perhaps matches TRBD1 (5 bases). The germline V and J ends were trimmed by 5 bases and 4 bases, with 9 bases remaining between them. The CDR3 loop spans 13 amino acids. CDR1 and CDR2 from the germline V gene are LNHDA and SQIVND (reference sequence). The CDR3 nucleotides are TGTGCCAGTAGTGCCTCAGGGAATCAGCCCCAGCATTTT. It codes for CASSASGNQPQHF.

This clonotype was recorded many times. The rearrangement joins TRBV21-1 to TRBJ1-5. TRBV21-1 constitutes a pseudogene. CDR3 size: 15 residues. The CDR3 reads CASSKKGQGPPPQHF. The CDR3 DNA is TGTGCCAGCAGCAAAAAAGGTCAGGGCCCTCCGCCCCAGCATTTT.

Ten or more counts support this clonotype. V and J are TRBV6-1 and TRBJ2-4; D possibly corresponds to TRBD1 (5 bases). CDR1 and CDR2 (germline): MNHNS, SASEGT. V lost 11 bases and J 8 bases, leaving 19 bases between the germline ends. This CDR3 is built from 13 residues. The CDR3 loop is CAGSSVGAHIQYF. Here the CDR3 DNA reads TGTGCCGGCTCTAGTGTTGGGGCCCACATTCAGTACTTC.

This clonotype was detected many times. This chain uses TRBV20-1 with TRBJ1-2; D gene unclear. The CDR3 sequence is 11 residues long. Deletions cut 3 bases from V and 5 bases from J, with 7 bases between. Per germline, CDR1 DFQATT and CDR2 SNEGSKA (reference sequence). In nucleotides, the CDR3 is TGCAGTGCTAGTCGGGAGTATGGCTACACCTTC. Translation gives CSASREYGYTF.

Ten or more counts support this clonotype. This chain uses TRBV2 with TRBJ1-6; no firm D call. This CDR3 region has 15 residues. Looked up from germline, CDR1 is SNHLY and CDR2 is FYNNEI. V lost 5 bases to trimming and J lost 8 bases, with 16 bases between them. DNA of the CDR3: TGTGCCAGCAGTACGGACCCCGCAAGGCATTCACCCCTCCACTTT. Its translation: CASSTDPARHSPLHF. The variable domain in full, completed from reference TRBV2 and TRBJ1-6, reads EPEVTQTPSHQVTQMGQEVILRCVPISNHLYFYWYRQILGQKVEFLVSFYNNEISEKSEIFDDQFSVERPDGSNFTLKIRSTKLEDSAMYFCASSTDPARHSPLHFGNGTRLTVT.

The J gene is TRBJ1-2, the V gene TRBV20-1; D not certain. The CDR3 length is 13 residues. With 0 bases removed from V and 2 bases from J, the gap between germline ends came to 7 bases. Germline-derived CDR1 and CDR2 are DFQATT and SNEGSKA (reference sequence). The CDR3 spells CSAREDRNYGYTF. Here the CDR3 DNA reads TGCAGTGCTAGAGAAGACCGCAACTATGGCTACACCTTC.

In this sample, this clonotype turned up a few times. The chain combines TRBV11-3 with TRBJ2-2; D is possibly TRBD2 (5 bases). Germline V CDR1 and CDR2: SGHNT, YENEEA. Trimming took 1 base from V and 9 from J, leaving 15 bases between them. The CDR3 totals 15 residues. CDR3 sequence: CASSLAAGLGRELFF. In nucleotides, the CDR3 is TGTGCCAGCAGCTTAGCCGCGGGCCTAGGAAGGGAGCTGTTTTTT.

This clonotype occurred many times. This rearrangement joins TRBV20-1 to TRBJ2-7; the match to TRBD2 covers 8 bases. CDR1 is DFQATT and CDR2 is SNEGSKA in the germline V gene (reference sequence). The CDR3 totals 12 residues. The J segment lost 7 bases and the V segment lost 3 bases, leaving 5 bases of the junction unmatched. The DNA for the CDR3 is TGCAGTGCTAGCGGGAGGGCCTTGGAGCAGTACTTC. Translation gives CSASGRALEQYF.

This clonotype was counted at least ten times. CDR3 amino acids: CASSRTDPYEQYF. CDR3 nucleotide sequence: TGTGCCAGCAGCCGGACAGACCCCTACGAGCAGTACTTC. The V gene is TRBV5-4, the J gene TRBJ2-7, with D possibly being TRBD1 (6 bases). CDR1 is SGHNT, CDR2 YYREEE, per germline (reference sequence). The V end lost 4 bases, the J end lost 2 bases, and 10 bases lay between the germline ends. The CDR3 covers 13 residues.

This clonotype was detected many times. CDR3 nucleotides: TGTGCCCAGGCGGGACGACAGCTTAATGAAAAACTGTTTTTT. As protein: CAQAGRQLNEKLFF. The chain couples TRBV28 to TRBJ1-4, with D possibly being TRBD1 (5 bases). This CDR3 has 14 amino acids. The germline V and J ends were trimmed by 11 bases and 4 bases, with 17 bases remaining between them. Germline V gene sequence: CDR1 MDHEN, CDR2 SYDVKM.

The chain links TRBV13 to TRBJ2-7; no clear D. The CDR3 spans 14 residues. The V gene's germline CDR1 is PRHDT and CDR2 FYEKMQ (reference sequence). V was pared by 6 bases and J by 5 bases, with 17 bases between. The CDR3 sequence is CASRLRPSAHEQYF. The CDR3 nucleotides are TGTGCCAGCAGGCTGAGGCCATCGGCCCACGAGCAGTACTTC.

This clonotype showed up just a few times. V is TRBV6-5 and J is TRBJ1-2; tentative D call: TRBD1 (5 bases). Germline V CDR1 and CDR2: MNHEY, SVGAGI. CDR3 length: 13 residues. V was trimmed by 6 bases and J by 8 bases, leaving 16 bases between them. For the CDR3, the DNA is TGTGCCAGCAGGGGAACAGGAGTGCACGGCTACACCTTC. Translating gives CASRGTGVHGYTF.

The J gene is TRBJ2-1, the V gene TRBV30; D unclear. The CDR3 spans 13 residues. Germline V CDR1 and CDR2: GTSNPN, SVGIG (reference sequence). The germline V and J ends were trimmed by 5 bases and 7 bases, with 15 bases remaining between them. The CDR3 loop reads CAWATVTRNEQFF. CDR3 DNA: TGTGCCTGGGCGACCGTCACCAGGAATGAGCAGTTCTTC.

This clonotype was recorded a few times. This chain uses TRBV7-9 with TRBJ2-5; weak D call: TRBD2 (6 bases). V lost 5 bases to trimming and J lost 4 bases, with 17 bases between them. The germline gives CDR1 SEHNR, CDR2 FQNEAQ (reference sequence). This CDR3 spans 15 amino acids. DNA of the CDR3: TGTGCCAGCAGCCCTTTGGGCGGGATCGCAGAGACCCAGTACTTC. This encodes CASSPLGGIAETQYF.

This clonotype has more than one count but fewer than ten. The chain employs TRBV10-3 and TRBJ2-7, with 10 bases fitting TRBD2. The junction had 3 bases not matched to a gene; V was cut back by 9 bases and J by 4 bases. The CDR3 consists of 12 residues. CDR1 and CDR2 from the germline V gene are ENHRY and SYGVKD. CDR3 nucleotide sequence: TGTGCCATGAGAGCGGGAGGGTACGAGCAGTACTTC. Amino acid sequence: CAMRAGGYEQYF.

The chain links TRBV6-2 or TRBV6-3 to TRBJ1-1, with 7 bases that match TRBD1. Germline assignment: CDR1 MNHEY and CDR2 SVGEGT. This CDR3 comprises 15 residues. Unmatched junction bases numbered 5, after V lost 4 bases and J lost 0 bases. The CDR3 nucleotides read TGTGCCAGCAGTTTCCCGGGACAGATGAACACTGAAGCTTTCTTT. Translating gives CASSFPGQMNTEAFF.

This clonotype was seen only a few times. The chain joins TRBV5-4 to TRBJ2-5; 7 bases are shared with TRBD1. Trimming removed 0 bases from V and 3 bases from J; junction bases left unmatched: 2. This CDR3 is built from 14 residues. Per germline, CDR1 SGHNT and CDR2 YYREEE (reference sequence). The CDR3 sequence: CASSLAGQKETQYF. CDR3 sequence (DNA): TGTGCCAGCAGCTTGGCGGGACAGAAAGAGACCCAGTACTTC.

This clonotype was counted only a few times. The CDR3 sequence: CASIYRGGNEQFF. The DNA of the CDR3 is TGTGCCAGCATCTACAGGGGTGGCAATGAGCAGTTCTTC. This chain links TRBV7-9 with TRBJ2-1, with 7 bases aligning to TRBD1. With 7 bases clipped from V and 6 bases from J, the junction kept 6 bases outside the gene matches. This CDR3 comprises 13 residues. Germline CDR1 is SEHNR and CDR2 is FQNEAQ (reference sequence).

The rearrangement links TRBV29-1 to TRBJ2-2; TRBD1 matches at 9 bases. CDR3 length: 13 residues. The trim removed 6 bases at V and 1 base at J, leaving 0 bases unmatched. Germline CDR1 SQVTM, CDR2 ANQGSEA. CDR3 protein: CSVDRGNTGELFF. The CDR3, as DNA: TGCAGCGTGGACAGGGGGAACACCGGGGAGCTGTTTTTT.

The table lists this clonotype with many counts. V usage is TRBV5-4 and J usage is TRBJ2-5, with D hard to call. CDR1 and CDR2 from the germline V gene are SGHNT and YYREEE (reference sequence). Trimming took 2 bases from V and 5 from J, leaving 13 bases between them. The CDR3 is 14 residues long. The CDR3 spells CASSFVGNGETQYF. CDR3 nucleotide sequence: TGTGCCAGCAGCTTCGTAGGGAACGGGGAGACCCAGTACTTC. Drawing the rest from reference TRBV5-4 and TRBJ2-5, the complete variable domain is ETGVTQSPTHLIKTRGQQVTLRCSSQSGHNTVSWYQQALGQGPQFIFQYYREEENGRGNFPPRFSGLQFPNYSSELNVNALELDDSALYLCASSFVGNGETQYFGPGTRLLVL.